This T cell receptor (beta chain) was identified during a study of Graves' ophthalmopathy and Graves' hyperthyroidism. Looking at the study overall: The stable label applied to hyperthyroidism with no ophthalmopathy within 18 months of follow-up.

This clonotype was seen ten or more times. The study amplified TCR beta CDR3 regions using RNA transcripts. First-round RT-PCR employed HTBI primers, with a second-round multiplex PCR after it. TCRdb re-called the multiplex PCR reads through MiXCR, storing one row per CDR3 protein. The table records more than 1,000,000 distinct CDR3 sequences, 35% to 40% of them present only once. The sequence came from an adult man with Graves' hyperthyroidism. Sequencing used peripheral blood or thyroid tissue (not recorded which).

The CDR3 region has the DNA TGTGCCAGCAGTTACCGGGACAGGGGAACCGGGGAGCTGTTTTTT. Encoded protein: CASSYRDRGTGELFF. The V call is TRBV7-2, the J call TRBJ2-2, with 10 bases matching TRBD1. Germline V gives CDR1 SGHTA, CDR2 FQGNSA. The J segment lost 5 bases and the V segment lost 6 bases, leaving 6 bases of the junction unmatched. This CDR3 has 15 residues. The full variable domain, its missing parts supplied by reference TRBV7-2 and TRBJ2-2, is GAGVSQSPSNKVTEKGKDVELRCDPISGHTALYWYRQSLGQGLEFLIYFQGNSAPDKSGLPSDRFSAERTGGSVSTLTIQRTQQEDSAVYLCASSYRDRGTGELFFGEGSRLTVL.